This entry lists 21 T cell receptor beta chains sequenced from one sample in a study of shared T cell receptors in the human thymus. This table comes from immunoSEQ multiplex PCR, and its TCRdb copy is limited to in-frame clones, with some not included. Of 600,000 or so clones in the sample, more than 70% were seen once. These sequences were also reported in another study, on human thymus T cells.

Sequencing was carried out using thymocytes. The receptors were gathered from a boy less than two years old with a congenital heart defect.

V and J are TRBV4-1 and TRBJ1-1, with 11 bases aligning to TRBD1. The CDR3 extends over 17 amino acids. CDR1 and CDR2 from the germline V gene are MGHRA and YSYEKL. Trimming removed 4 bases from V and 3 bases from J; junction bases left unmatched: 10. The CDR3 protein is CASSRPDRGRSDTEAFF. CDR3 DNA: TGCGCCAGCAGCCGGCCGGACAGGGGGCGGTCGGACACTGAAGCTTTCTTT.

The CDR3: CASSATGTSGGLSDTQYF. The CDR3 coding sequence is TGTGCCAGCAGTGCAACCGGGACTAGCGGGGGGTTGTCAGATACGCAGTATTTT. V usage is TRBV2 and J usage is TRBJ2-3; TRBD2 matches 15 bases. V shed 4 bases and J 4 bases; nucleotides not matched to a gene: 9. CDR3 length equals 18 residues. CDR1 is SNHLY, CDR2 FYNNEI, per germline.

The chain uses TRBV5-3 and TRBJ1-5, with unresolved D. TRBV5-3 is placed among ORFs of uncertain function. Trimming left V 3 bases short and J 4 bases short, with 17 bases between. The CDR3 loop spans 16 amino acids. The CDR3 nucleotides read TGTGCCAGAAGCTCATTATTCCGGGTCACAAATCAGCCCCAGCATTTT. It specifies CARSSLFRVTNQPQHF.

The chain uses TRBV5-8 and TRBJ2-2, with a weak D call TRBD1 (6 bases). The CDR3 runs 15 residues. The V and J ends lost 0 bases and 0 bases respectively, with 6 bases between them. CDR1 is SGHTS and CDR2 is YDEGEE in the germline V gene. CDR3 sequence reads: CASSLGDTNTGELFF. As DNA, the CDR3 is TGTGCCAGCAGCTTGGGGGACACGAACACCGGGGAGCTGTTTTTT.

The gene calls are TRBV6-1 and TRBJ1-5, with 7 bases fitting TRBD1. The CDR3 covers 15 residues. V lost 2 bases, J lost 6 bases, and 7 bases stayed unmatched. Germline values: CDR1 MNHNS, CDR2 SASEGT. CDR3 sequence: CASSEFDRASQPQHF. CDR3 sequence (DNA): TGTGCCAGCAGTGAATTCGACAGGGCTAGTCAGCCCCAGCATTTT.

The chain employs TRBV29-1 and TRBJ2-1; D possibly corresponds to TRBD2 (5 bases). The CDR3 is 18 amino acids. V shed 0 bases and J shed 0 bases, with 18 bases lying between them. CDR1 is SQVTM and CDR2 is ANQGSEA in the germline V gene. Here the CDR3 reads CSVEELSEVPSSYNEQFF. CDR3 nucleotides: TGCAGCGTTGAAGAACTATCGGAGGTCCCTAGCTCCTACAATGAGCAGTTCTTC.

The V gene is TRBV13, the J gene TRBJ1-3; D is unclear. The V and J ends lost 4 bases and 4 bases respectively, with 8 bases between them. Germline V gene lookup returns CDR1 PRHDT and CDR2 FYEKMQ (reference sequence). The CDR3 sequence is 13 residues long. CDR3 DNA: TGTGCCAGCAGCTCCATCACAGGAAACACCATATATTTT. This translates into CASSSITGNTIYF.

The chain uses TRBV11-1 and TRBJ2-3; 10 bases are shared with TRBD2. The CDR3 contains 16 residues. V lost 4 bases to trimming and J lost 2 bases; unmatched junction nucleotides: 6. The germline V gene encodes CDR1 SGHAT and CDR2 FQDESV (reference sequence). For the CDR3, the DNA is TGTGCCAGCAGCTCCTCCAGCGGGGGGGTCACAGATACGCAGTATTTT. Translation gives CASSSSSGGVTDTQYF.

The chain links TRBV10-3 to TRBJ2-6, with 8 bases identical to TRBD1. This CDR3 contains 17 residues. CDR1 ENHRY and CDR2 SYGVKD come from the germline V gene. V lost 2 bases and J lost 4; bases outside the gene matches: 7. DNA for the CDR3: TGTGCCATCAGTGAGCACCGGACAGGGACGGGGGCCAACGTCCTGACTTTC. It specifies CAISEHRTGTGANVLTF.

This clone appeared a single time. The CDR3 protein is CASSASGTNYNEQFF. CDR3 bases: TGCGCCAGCAGCGCTTCCGGGACTAACTACAATGAGCAGTTCTTC. This chain joins TRBV5-1 and TRBJ2-1; TRBD2 matches 7 bases. Germline V lookup: CDR1 SGHRS, CDR2 YFSETQ. Trimming took 4 bases from V and 3 from J; bases not matched to a gene: 7. The CDR3 contains 15 residues.

This sequence joins TRBV6-1 and TRBJ1-2; possibly TRBD1 for D (5 bases). Germline V gives CDR1 MNHNS, CDR2 SASEGT. This CDR3 spans 18 amino acids. V lost 1 base and J 4 bases, leaving 22 bases between the germline ends. The CDR3 DNA reads TGTGCCAGCAGTGAAGAGGGAGGCTCGCAGGGAGAGGGCTATGGCTACACCTTC. It translates to CASSEEGGSQGEGYGYTF.

This clone was counted between two and nine times. V and J are TRBV5-4 and TRBJ1-6, with unresolved D. V was pared by 3 bases and J by 0 bases, with 16 bases between. The CDR3 consists of 18 residues. Germline assignment: CDR1 SGHNT and CDR2 YYREEE (reference sequence). This chain's CDR3 is CASSYRCTARSYNSPLHF. The CDR3 DNA sequence: TGTGCCAGCAGCTACCGTTGCACAGCCCGCTCCTATAATTCACCCCTCCACTTT. The full variable domain, with the rest looked up from reference TRBV5-4 and TRBJ1-6, is ETGVTQSPTHLIKTRGQQVTLRCSSQSGHNTVSWYQQALGQGPQFIFQYYREEENGRGNFPPRFSGLQFPNYSSELNVNALELDDSALYLCASSYRCTARSYNSPLHFGNGTRLTVT.

This rearrangement joins TRBV2 to TRBJ2-3; 15 bases align to TRBD2. J lost 4 bases, V lost 4 bases, and 3 bases had no gene match. The CDR3 consists of 16 residues. Germline loops: CDR1 SNHLY, CDR2 FYNNEI. The CDR3 DNA reads TGTGCCAGCAGTGCCGGGACTAGCGGGGGGTCAGATACGCAGTATTTT. Amino acid sequence: CASSAGTSGGSDTQYF. The entire variable domain, with the rest obtained from reference TRBV2 and TRBJ2-3, is as follows: EPEVTQTPSHQVTQMGQEVILRCVPISNHLYFYWYRQILGQKVEFLVSFYNNEISEKSEIFDDQFSVERPDGSNFTLKIRSTKLEDSAMYFCASSAGTSGGSDTQYFGPGTRLTVL.

The chain is built from TRBV18 and TRBJ1-5; a weak D match, TRBD1 (5 bases). This CDR3 is 16 amino acids long. Germline loops: CDR1 KGHSH, CDR2 LQKENI. Trimming shortened V by 3 bases and J by 5 bases, and 17 bases separated the two germline ends. The CDR3 coding sequence is TGTGCCAGCTCACCCTCATTCGACAGTACCCATCAGCCCCAGCATTTT. Translating it yields CASSPSFDSTHQPQHF.

This rearrangement joins TRBV28 to TRBJ2-7; D is ambiguous. V lost 2 bases to trimming and J lost 6 bases, with 11 bases between them. The CDR3 sequence is 13 residues long. Germline V gene data show CDR1 as MDHEN and CDR2 as SYDVKM. This CDR3 is CASSLTTSTEQYF. Here the CDR3 DNA reads TGTGCCAGCAGTTTAACCACGAGCACCGAGCAGTACTTC.

This chain connects TRBV4-1 to TRBJ2-1, with 12 nucleotides matching TRBD2. Germline V gene sequence: CDR1 MGHRA, CDR2 YSYEKL. The CDR3 is made up of 19 amino acids. Trimming cost V 5 bases and J 3 bases; bases outside gene matches: 14. The CDR3 is CASSLRLAGGPLLYNEQFF. The CDR3 DNA sequence: TGCGCCAGCAGCTTGCGGCTAGCGGGGGGGCCGCTTCTCTACAATGAGCAGTTCTTC.

The chain joins TRBV5-6 to TRBJ1-4, with D possibly TRBD1 on 5 matching bases. The CDR3 runs to 15 residues. Trimming left V 4 bases short and J 6 bases short, with 16 bases between. Germline V gene data show CDR1 as SGHDT and CDR2 as YYEEEE. The CDR3: CASSTHRSGYEKLFF. The CDR3, as DNA: TGTGCCAGCAGCACCCACAGGAGTGGATATGAAAAACTGTTTTTT.

The rearrangement joins TRBV5-4 to TRBJ1-4, with a possible D match to TRBD1 (6 bases). Trimming took 2 bases from V and 6 from J, leaving 14 bases between them. From germline, CDR1 is SGHNT and CDR2 YYREEE (reference sequence). The CDR3 totals 15 residues. DNA for the CDR3: TGTGCCAGCAGCTTCCGTCAGGGGATTCATGAAAAACTGTTTTTT. Residues: CASSFRQGIHEKLFF.

The chain uses TRBV9 and TRBJ1-2; D is uncertain. The CDR3 consists of 14 residues. V was clipped by 0 bases and J by 2 bases, with 8 bases between them. The germline V gene has CDR1 SGDLS and CDR2 YYNGEE. The CDR3 sequence: CASSVGQNNYGYTF. Written as DNA, the CDR3 is TGTGCCAGCAGCGTAGGCCAGAACAACTATGGCTACACCTTC.

The chain recombines TRBV7-8 with TRBJ2-7; D perhaps matches TRBD1 (5 bases). Per the germline V gene, CDR1 is SGHVS and CDR2 is FQNEAQ. Deletions cut 2 bases from V and 4 bases from J, with 18 bases between. The CDR3 totals 16 residues. The CDR3 sequence: CASSLRIAGHTYEQYF. DNA of the CDR3: TGTGCCAGCAGCTTACGGATCGCAGGGCATACTTACGAGCAGTACTTC.

The rearrangement joins TRBV27 to TRBJ1-1; tentative D call: TRBD1 (6 bases). Germline CDR1 is MNHEY and CDR2 is SMNVEV (reference sequence). This CDR3 is built from 13 residues. V dropped 6 bases and J dropped 4 bases, with 12 bases sitting between them. CDR3 amino acids: CASRVRGGTEAFF. As DNA, the CDR3 is TGTGCCAGCAGGGTAAGGGGGGGCACTGAAGCTTTCTTT.